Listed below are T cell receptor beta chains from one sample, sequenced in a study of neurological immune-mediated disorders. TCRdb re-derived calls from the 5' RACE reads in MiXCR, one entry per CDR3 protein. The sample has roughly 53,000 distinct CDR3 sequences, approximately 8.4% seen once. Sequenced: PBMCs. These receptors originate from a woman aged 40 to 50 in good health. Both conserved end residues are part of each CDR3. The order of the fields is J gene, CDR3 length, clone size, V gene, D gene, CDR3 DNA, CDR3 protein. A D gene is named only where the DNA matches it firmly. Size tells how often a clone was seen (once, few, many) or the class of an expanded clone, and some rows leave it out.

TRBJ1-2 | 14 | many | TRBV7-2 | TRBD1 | TGTGCCAGCAGCCCAGGGGGCGGTAACTATGGCTACACCTTC | CASSPGGGNYGYTF
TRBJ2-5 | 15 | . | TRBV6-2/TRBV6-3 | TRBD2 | TGTGCCAAGAGAGGGACTAGCGGGGGACAAGAGACCCAGTACTTC | CAKRGTSGGQETQYF
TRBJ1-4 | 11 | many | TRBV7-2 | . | TGTGCCAGCAGCCCCGGGGCATCACTGTTTTTT | CASSPGASLFF
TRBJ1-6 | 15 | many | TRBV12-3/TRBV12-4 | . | TGTGCCAGCAGTTTATCAACAGGTTGGAATTCACCCCTCCACTTT | CASSLSTGWNSPLHF
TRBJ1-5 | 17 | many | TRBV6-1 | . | TGTGCCAGCCAAGGGGGGGCCACACTATTTAGCAATCAGCCCCAGCATTTT | CASQGGATLFSNQPQHF
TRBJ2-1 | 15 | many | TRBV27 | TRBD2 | TGTGCCAGCAGTTTGATAGCGGGGTCCTACAATGAGCAGTTCTTC | CASSLIAGSYNEQFF
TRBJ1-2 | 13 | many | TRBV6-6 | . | TGTGCCAGCACTCCCAGGCCTAACTATGGCTACACCTTC | CASTPRPNYGYTF
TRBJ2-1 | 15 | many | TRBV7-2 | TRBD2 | TGTGCCAGCCTAGCGGGAGTGGGGTCCTACAATGAGCAGTTCTTC | CASLAGVGSYNEQFF
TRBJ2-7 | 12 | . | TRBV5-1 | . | TGCGCCAGCAGCCTATACCACGACGAGCAGTACTTC | CASSLYHDEQYF
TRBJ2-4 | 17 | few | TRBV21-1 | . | TGTGCCAGCAGCAAACGATTGGGGACAGGGAAGTACCACATTCAGTACTTC | CASSKRLGTGKYHIQYF
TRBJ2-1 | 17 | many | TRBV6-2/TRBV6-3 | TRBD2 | TGTGCCAGCAGCCTTCTAGCGGGGGGGCCTTTCTGGAATGAGCAGTTCTTC | CASSLLAGGPFWNEQFF
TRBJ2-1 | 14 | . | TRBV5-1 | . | TGCGCCAGCAGCTTGGATGAACGGTACGATGAGCAGTTCTTC | CASSLDERYDEQFF
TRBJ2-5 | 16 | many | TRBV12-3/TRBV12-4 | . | TGTGCCAGCAGCCCCCGGGCAGGGATAGGGCAAGAGACCCAGTACTTC | CASSPRAGIGQETQYF
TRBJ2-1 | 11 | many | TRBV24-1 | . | TGTGCCACCGAGAATTACAATGAGCAGTTCTTC | CATENYNEQFF
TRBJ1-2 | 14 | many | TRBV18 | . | TGTGCCAGCTCACCACAGCCGGATAACTATGGCTACACCTTC | CASSPQPDNYGYTF
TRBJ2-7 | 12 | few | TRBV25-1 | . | TGTGCCAGCAGTGACCTAGGAGGCGAGCAGTACTTC | CASSDLGGEQYF
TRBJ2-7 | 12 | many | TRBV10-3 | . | TGTGCCATCAGTGAGAGGTCGGGGGAGCAGTACTTC | CAISERSGEQYF
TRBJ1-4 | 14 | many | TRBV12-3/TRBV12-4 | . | TGTGCCAGCAGCTCACAAACAGGGTTCGAAAAACTGTTTTTT | CASSSQTGFEKLFF
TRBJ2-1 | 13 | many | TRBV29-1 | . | TGCAGCGTTAGGGGTAGCGCTGGGAGTGAGCAGTTCTTC | CSVRGSAGSEQFF
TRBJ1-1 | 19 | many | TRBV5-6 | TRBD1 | TGTGCCAGCAGCTTTTACACTTTTCGGGACAGGGGGCTGAACACTGAAGCTTTCTTT | CASSFYTFRDRGLNTEAFF
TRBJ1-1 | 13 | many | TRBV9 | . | TGTGCCAGCAGCGCCCAGGTGGAGGATGAAGCTTTCTTT | CASSAQVEDEAFF
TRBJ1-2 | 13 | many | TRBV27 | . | TGTGCCAGCAGTCCTCGGTCACCCTATGGCTACACCTTC | CASSPRSPYGYTF
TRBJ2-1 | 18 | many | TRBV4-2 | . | TGTGCCAGCAGCCAAGGACCGGCGGGGGCAAGCTCCTACAATGAGCAGTTCTTC | CASSQGPAGASSYNEQFF
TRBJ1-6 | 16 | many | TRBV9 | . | TGTGCCAGCAGCGCCGGACACGCGGACTATAATTCACCCCTCCACTTT | CASSAGHADYNSPLHF
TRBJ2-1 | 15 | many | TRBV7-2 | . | TGTGCCAGCAGCTTAGCCCGCACCTCCTACAATGAGCAGTTCTTC | CASSLARTSYNEQFF
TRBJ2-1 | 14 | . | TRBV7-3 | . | TGTGCTAGCAGCCACATTAACAGCTACAATGAGCAGTTCTTC | CASSHINSYNEQFF
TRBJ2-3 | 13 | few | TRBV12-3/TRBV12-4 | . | TGTGCCAGCAGTTTACACGGGACAGATACGCAGTATTTT | CASSLHGTDTQYF
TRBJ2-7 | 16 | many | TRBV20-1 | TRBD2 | TGCAGTGCTAGAGATTGGGGGACTAGCGGGGCTTACGAGCAGTACTTC | CSARDWGTSGAYEQYF
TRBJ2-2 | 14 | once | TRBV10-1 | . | TGCGCCAGTCTGCGGGGCGCGAACACCGGGGAGCTGTTTTTT | CASLRGANTGELFF
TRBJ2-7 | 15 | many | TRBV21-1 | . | TGTGCCAGCAGCAGAAATAACAATAGCTCCTACGAGCAGTACTTC | CASSRNNNSSYEQYF
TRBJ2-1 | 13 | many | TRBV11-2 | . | TGTGCCAGCAGGCCGGGATCCTACAATGAGCAGTTCTTC | CASRPGSYNEQFF
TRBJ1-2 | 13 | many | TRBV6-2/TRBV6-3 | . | TGTGCCAGCAGCCCGGGGGCCTACTATGGCTACACCTTC | CASSPGAYYGYTF
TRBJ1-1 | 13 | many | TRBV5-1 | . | TGCGCCAGCAGCCAACTGGAGAACACTGAAGCTTTCTTT | CASSQLENTEAFF
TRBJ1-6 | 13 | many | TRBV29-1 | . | TGCAGCGTAGCGGGACAAGATGGTTCACCCCTCCACTTT | CSVAGQDGSPLHF
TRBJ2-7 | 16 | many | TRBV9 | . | TGTGCCAGCAGCGCCGCGGGGGCTAGCGGCAACTACGAGCAGTACTTC | CASSAAGASGNYEQYF
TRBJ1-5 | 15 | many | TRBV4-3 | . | TGCGCCAGCAGCCAAGATAGCTGGAGCAATCAGCCCCAGCATTTT | CASSQDSWSNQPQHF
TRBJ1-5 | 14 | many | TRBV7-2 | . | TGTGCCAGCAGCCCTGGGGGGGGGTTGAAGCCCCAGCATTTT | CASSPGGGLKPQHF
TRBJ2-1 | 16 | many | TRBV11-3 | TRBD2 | TGTGCCAGCAGCTCCCGGACTAGCCGGGGCTACAATGAGCAGTTCTTC | CASSSRTSRGYNEQFF
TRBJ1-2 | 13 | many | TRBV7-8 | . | TGTGCCAGCAGCCTACGGACCTCCTATGGCTACACCTTC | CASSLRTSYGYTF
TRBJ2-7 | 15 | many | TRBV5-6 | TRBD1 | TGTGCCAGCAGCTTGGCGGGACAGGGATCCTACGAGCAGTACTTC | CASSLAGQGSYEQYF
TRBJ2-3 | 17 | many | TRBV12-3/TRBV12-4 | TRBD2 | TGTGCCAGCAGTCCGCCGGGACTAGCGGGACGCACAGATACGCAGTATTTT | CASSPPGLAGRTDTQYF
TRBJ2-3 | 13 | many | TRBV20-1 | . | TGCAGTGCTAGCCCCCCCAGCCCCGATACGCAGTATTTT | CSASPPSPDTQYF
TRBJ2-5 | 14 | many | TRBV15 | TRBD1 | TGTGCCACCGGAGTGACAGGGGGCCGGGAGACCCAGTACTTC | CATGVTGGRETQYF
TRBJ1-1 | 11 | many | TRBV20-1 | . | TGCAGTGCCCCTTGGTACACTGAAGCTTTCTTT | CSAPWYTEAFF